Below, 31 T cell receptor beta chains from the same sample are listed, as sequenced in a study of Ad26.COV2.S vaccination and SARS-CoV-2 variants. Repertoires were generated with immunoSEQ multiplex PCR, while TCRdb's copy carries only in-frame clones and drops some. This table holds about 680,000 clones, more than 80% found once. As to treatment: approximately 18 received Ad26.COV2.S at low or high dose, single or two shots; 5 received placebo; per-sample allocation not given. Following the first vaccine or placebo injection, samples were taken on day 63. The sequences come from peripheral blood, collected in a trial of Ad26.COV2.S vaccine versus placebo. These receptors all come from a person aged 18-65 years who received the Ad26.COV2.S COVID-19 vaccine or a placebo.

This clone was seen only once. The chain is built from TRBV18 and TRBJ1-2, with TRBD1 as a possible D gene (5 bases). Trimming shortened V by 1 base and J by 1 base, and 7 bases separated the two germline ends. CDR1 and CDR2 from the germline V gene are KGHSH and LQKENI. The CDR3 runs 14 residues. The CDR3 spells CASSPLDSNYGYTF. The CDR3 bases are TGTGCCAGCTCACCACTCGACAGTAACTATGGCTACACCTTC.

This clone came up a few times. The rearrangement uses TRBV5-4 and TRBJ2-7; tentative D call: TRBD2 (6 bases). V was trimmed by 1 base and J by 0 bases, leaving 11 bases between them. The CDR3 covers 15 residues. Germline loops: CDR1 SGHNT, CDR2 YYREEE (reference sequence). The CDR3 loop reads CASSLTGALSYEQYF. CDR3 nucleotides: TGTGCCAGCAGCTTGACGGGAGCACTCTCCTACGAGCAGTACTTC.

Of note for this clone: This CDR3 is also generated by other DNA sequences in the sample. The J gene is TRBJ1-2, the V gene TRBV9; D may be TRBD1 (5 bases). This CDR3 has 12 amino acids. Trimming took 2 bases from V and 6 from J, leaving 8 bases between them. Looked up from germline, CDR1 is SGDLS and CDR2 is YYNGEE. The CDR3 region has the DNA TGTGCCAGCAGCGTTGGGGGAGATGGCTACACCTTC. Protein: CASSVGGDGYTF.

This clone was detected a few times. This chain connects TRBV9 to TRBJ2-3, with a possible D match to TRBD2 (7 bases). The V and J ends lost 3 bases and 2 bases respectively, with 13 bases between them. The germline gives CDR1 SGDLS, CDR2 YYNGEE. The CDR3 covers 15 residues. The CDR3 sequence: CASSERGGSTDTQYF. DNA for the CDR3: TGTGCCAGCAGCGAGCGCGGGGGCTCCACAGATACGCAGTATTTT.

This clone showed up just a few times. The DNA of the CDR3 is TGCGCCAGCACGGGCGTGGTCGGCGGGGAGCTGTTTTTT. It specifies CASTGVVGGELFF. The chain combines TRBV10-1 with TRBJ2-2; no clear D gene. The CDR3 has 13 residues. Per germline, CDR1 WNHNN and CDR2 SYGVQD (reference sequence). V was trimmed by 7 bases and J by 7 bases, leaving 13 bases between them.

The chain carries TRBV5-6 and TRBJ1-5; D not certain. CDR3 length: 14 amino acids. V lost 0 bases and J 5 bases, leaving 9 bases between the germline ends. Germline CDR1 and CDR2: SGHDT and YYEEEE. This CDR3 reads CASSLASAYQPQHF. CDR3 nucleotide sequence: TGTGCCAGCAGCTTGGCGTCAGCCTATCAGCCCCAGCATTTT.

The sample holds one count of this clone. The chain combines TRBV6-6 with TRBJ2-5; D remains unclear. CDR1 MNHNY and CDR2 SVGAGI come from the germline V gene (reference sequence). Trimming took 6 bases from V and 5 from J, leaving 10 bases between them. The CDR3 has 12 residues. The CDR3 spells CASSPITETQYF. CDR3 DNA sequence: TGTGCCAGCAGCCCAATTACGGAGACCCAGTACTTC.

This sequence joins TRBV11-2 and TRBJ1-2, with 10 positions matching TRBD1. Germline V lookup: CDR1 SGHAT, CDR2 FQNNGV. With V trimmed by 5 bases and J by 0 bases, 15 bases remained unmatched. CDR3 size: 19 residues. This CDR3 is CASSALPRDRGVPNYGYTF. The CDR3 coding sequence is TGTGCCAGCAGCGCACTACCCCGGGACAGGGGTGTCCCTAACTATGGCTACACCTTC.

This CDR3 reads CASSLVVTASYNSPLHF. CDR3 DNA: TGTGCCAGCAGCTTAGTTGTGACAGCCTCCTATAATTCACCCCTCCACTTT. The chain recombines TRBV7-9 with TRBJ1-6; D is perhaps TRBD1 (5 bases). CDR1 is SEHNR, CDR2 FQNEAQ, per germline (reference sequence). This CDR3 is 17 amino acids long. V was pared by 1 base and J by 0 bases, with 10 bases between. Complete variable domain (other parts from reference TRBV7-9 and TRBJ1-6): DTGVSQNPRHKITKRGQNVTFRCDPISEHNRLYWYRQTLGQGPEFLTYFQNEAQLEKSRLLSDRFSAERPKGSFSTLEIQRTEQGDSAMYLCASSLVVTASYNSPLHFGNGTRLTVT.

The chain recombines TRBV5-5 with TRBJ2-2; D uncertain. Trimming shortened V by 0 bases and J by 7 bases, and 16 bases separated the two germline ends. Looked up from germline, CDR1 is SGHKS and CDR2 is YYEKEE (reference sequence). The CDR3 covers 16 residues. The CDR3 region is CASSLAVRSSDGELFF. CDR3 nucleotide sequence: TGTGCCAGCAGCTTGGCCGTAAGGAGTTCAGACGGGGAGCTGTTTTTT.

This rearrangement joins TRBV23-1 to TRBJ2-5, with TRBD2 matching over 7 bases. TRBV23-1 is an ORF; its function is uncertain. Unmatched junction bases numbered 9, after V lost 4 bases and J lost 1 base. This CDR3 is 16 amino acids long. Here the CDR3 reads CASSPRAGATQETQYF. As DNA, the CDR3 is TGCGCCAGCAGTCCCCGGGCGGGAGCTACCCAAGAGACCCAGTACTTC.

This sequence joins TRBV13 and TRBJ1-6, with a weak D call TRBD1 (5 bases). Germline V gene data show CDR1 as PRHDT and CDR2 as FYEKMQ (reference sequence). Trimming removed 4 bases from V and 6 bases from J, with 16 bases in between. The CDR3 sequence is 16 residues long. The CDR3 protein is CASSYRGKISNSPLHF. The CDR3, as DNA: TGTGCCAGCAGCTACCGGGGCAAAATCTCTAATTCACCCCTCCACTTT.

The chain employs TRBV7-2 and TRBJ2-6; D is perhaps TRBD2 (5 bases). V lost 0 bases, J lost 2 bases, and 11 bases lay in between. Germline V gene sequence: CDR1 SGHTA, CDR2 FQGNSA. This CDR3 is 17 amino acids long. The CDR3 here is CASSLAPGFAGANVLTF. Here the CDR3 DNA reads TGTGCCAGCAGCTTAGCGCCGGGGTTCGCTGGGGCCAACGTCCTGACTTTC.

The chain uses TRBV6-1 and TRBJ2-2; 7 bases align to TRBD2. Germline CDR1 reads MNHNS; CDR2 reads SASEGT. V was pared by 1 base and J by 3 bases, with 5 bases of the junction left unmatched. The CDR3 has 16 amino acids. The CDR3 DNA is TGTGCCAGCAGTGAAGGGTTAGCGGGTTACACCGGGGAGCTGTTTTTT. It is translated as CASSEGLAGYTGELFF.

Here the CDR3 DNA reads TGTGCCAGTAGTGTTGACAGGTCGGGTGAAAAACTGTTTTTT. This gives the protein CASSVDRSGEKLFF. This chain connects TRBV19 to TRBJ1-4; D is perhaps TRBD1 (6 bases). The germline V gene encodes CDR1 LNHDA and CDR2 SQIVND (reference sequence). The CDR3 is 14 residues long. The germline V and J ends were trimmed by 5 bases and 7 bases, with 14 bases remaining between them.

CDR3 loop: CSASPFLLAGYGNEQFF. The CDR3 DNA sequence: TGCAGTGCTAGTCCCTTTTTACTAGCGGGATATGGCAATGAGCAGTTCTTC. The chain couples TRBV20-1 to TRBJ2-1; 10 bases are a match to TRBD2. This CDR3 is built from 17 residues. Germline CDR1 is DFQATT and CDR2 is SNEGSKA (reference sequence). V shed 3 bases and J 6 bases; nucleotides not matched to a gene: 14.

The V and J genes are TRBV10-1 and TRBJ2-7, with D uncertain. Trimming pared 2 bases from V and 3 bases from J, leaving 23 bases between. Germline loops: CDR1 WNHNN, CDR2 SYGVQD (reference sequence). The CDR3 is made up of 18 amino acids. This CDR3 is CASSESPKPALPHYEQYF. The CDR3 coding sequence is TGCGCCAGCAGTGAGAGTCCAAAACCGGCACTACCTCACTACGAGCAGTACTTC.

This clone has only one observation. The chain uses TRBV6-5 and TRBJ1-1, with 10 bases aligning to TRBD1. CDR3 size: 14 residues. The V segment lost 4 bases and the J segment 4 bases; nucleotides outside the gene matches: 3. Germline CDR1 is MNHEY and CDR2 is SVGAGI. CDR3 region: CASSSGTGVTEAFF. The CDR3 DNA reads as TGTGCCAGCAGTTCCGGGACAGGGGTCACTGAAGCTTTCTTT.

This chain joins TRBV20-1 and TRBJ1-1; the match to TRBD1 covers 8 bases. This CDR3 spans 15 amino acids. Unmatched junction bases numbered 13, after V lost 3 bases and J lost 7 bases. Germline assignment: CDR1 DFQATT and CDR2 SNEGSKA (reference sequence). In DNA form, the CDR3 reads TGCAGTGCTAGTGTCGGGACAGGCAACCGACGTGAAGCTTTCTTT. It is translated as CSASVGTGNRREAFF.

The V and J genes are TRBV11-1 and TRBJ1-1; 10 nucleotides agree with TRBD1. J lost 3 bases, V lost 6 bases, and 4 bases had no gene match. This CDR3 comprises 14 residues. CDR1 is SGHAT and CDR2 is FQDESV in the germline V gene (reference sequence). CDR3: CASSPGTGDTEAFF. Here the CDR3 DNA reads TGTGCCAGCAGTCCCGGGACAGGGGACACTGAAGCTTTCTTT. The full variable domain, in which reference TRBV11-1 and TRBJ1-1 provide the parts outside the CDR3, is EAEVAQSPRYKITEKSQAVAFWCDPISGHATLYWYRQILGQGPELLVQFQDESVVDDSQLPKDRFSAERLKGVDSTLKIQPAELGDSAMYLCASSPGTGDTEAFFGQGTRLTVV.

The chain uses TRBV7-9 and TRBJ2-7; 11 nucleotides line up with TRBD2. The germline CDR1 and CDR2 sequences are SEHNR and FQNEAQ (reference sequence). The V segment lost 4 bases and the J segment 2 bases; nucleotides outside the gene matches: 7. This CDR3 contains 16 residues. In DNA, the CDR3 is TGTGCCAGCAGCTCCCCGGGGACTAGCGGAACCTACGAGCAGTACTTC. Residues: CASSSPGTSGTYEQYF. The variable domain in full, completed from reference TRBV7-9 and TRBJ2-7, reads DTGVSQNPRHKITKRGQNVTFRCDPISEHNRLYWYRQTLGQGPEFLTYFQNEAQLEKSRLLSDRFSAERPKGSFSTLEIQRTEQGDSAMYLCASSSPGTSGTYEQYFGPGTRLTVT.

The chain combines TRBV19 with TRBJ2-1; 7 nucleotides align to TRBD2. From germline, CDR1 is LNHDA and CDR2 SQIVND (reference sequence). The V and J ends lost 5 bases and 7 bases, in that order; junction bases with no gene match: 17. The CDR3 consists of 17 residues. DNA for the CDR3: TGTGCCAGTAGTCTAAGACTAGCTGCGGCGTTTAGGAATGAGCAGTTCTTC. Its translation is CASSLRLAAAFRNEQFF.

The chain carries TRBV20-1 and TRBJ2-1; D call uncertain. The ends were cut back, 3 bases at V and 6 bases at J, with 6 bases in the middle. The CDR3 is 11 residues long. CDR1 and CDR2 (germline): DFQATT, SNEGSKA (reference sequence). CDR3 sequence reads: CSARGFNEQFF. DNA for the CDR3: TGCAGTGCTAGGGGTTTCAATGAGCAGTTCTTC.

V and J are TRBV11-3 and TRBJ2-2, with D perhaps matching TRBD1 (6 bases). Trimming pared 6 bases from V and 2 bases from J, leaving 10 bases between. CDR1 and CDR2 from the germline V gene are SGHNT and YENEEA. The CDR3 length is 14 residues. The CDR3 loop is CASSSGHNTGELFF. The CDR3 region has the DNA TGTGCCAGCAGTTCGGGACACAACACCGGGGAGCTGTTTTTT. Looking up the rest from reference TRBV11-3 and TRBJ2-2 gives the full variable domain: EAGVVQSPRYKIIEKKQPVAFWCNPISGHNTLYWYLQNLGQGPELLIRYENEEAVDDSQLPKDRFSAERLKGVDSTLKIQPAELGDSAVYLCASSSGHNTGELFFGEGSRLTVL.

The rearrangement links TRBV11-2 to TRBJ2-1; D might be TRBD2 (6 bases). The CDR3 is 14 amino acids. V was cut by 4 bases and J by 8 bases, with 15 bases left in between. CDR1 and CDR2 (germline): SGHAT, FQNNGV. The CDR3 reads CASSSTGVVYEQFF. CDR3 bases: TGTGCCAGCAGCTCCACGGGAGTCGTGTATGAGCAGTTCTTC.

This clone was picked up one time. The V call is TRBV19, the J call TRBJ2-1; possible D gene TRBD2, 7 bases. Trimming shortened V by 5 bases and J by 4 bases, and 18 bases separated the two germline ends. The CDR3 spans 16 residues. Germline-derived CDR1 and CDR2 are LNHDA and SQIVND (reference sequence). In nucleotides, the CDR3 is TGTGCCAGTAGTCCACAGGGAGGGACCTCTTACAATGAGCAGTTCTTC. Its protein is CASSPQGGTSYNEQFF.

V gene TRBV29-1 combines with J gene TRBJ2-1; D could derive from TRBD1 or TRBD2 (5 bases each). Germline V gives CDR1 SQVTM, CDR2 ANQGSEA. The V gene lost 5 bases and the J gene lost 7 bases, with 21 bases spanning the gap. The length of the CDR3 is 15 residues. CDR3 loop: CSVWAQDGTGNEQFF. CDR3 in DNA: TGCAGCGTTTGGGCTCAGGACGGGACGGGGAATGAGCAGTTCTTC.

The rearrangement joins TRBV6-6 to TRBJ1-5; 11 bases map to TRBD1. V gave up 7 bases and J gave up 6 bases; unmatched junction bases: 5. The CDR3 length is 14 residues. Germline values: CDR1 MNHNY, CDR2 SVGAGI (reference sequence). The CDR3 DNA reads TGTGCCAGCACCGGACAGGGGGCATTTCAGCCCCAGCATTTT. Amino acid sequence: CASTGQGAFQPQHF.

V gene TRBV3-1 (or the pseudogene TRBV3-2) combines with J gene TRBJ2-3; 7 nucleotides align to TRBD1. This CDR3 has 16 residues. Unmatched junction bases numbered 5, after V lost 1 base and J lost 1 base. The germline V gene has CDR1 LGHDT and CDR2 YNNKEL (reference sequence). The CDR3 region has the DNA TGTGCCAGCAGCCAAGGGGACAGCCAGGGCACAGATACGCAGTATTTT. Translated: CASSQGDSQGTDTQYF.

This chain links TRBV5-1 with TRBJ2-5; D not resolved. CDR1 is SGHRS, CDR2 YFSETQ, per germline. V shed 2 bases and J shed 4 bases, with 9 bases lying between them. There are 13 residues in the CDR3. The CDR3 bases are TGCGCCAGCAGCTTCGCTGAACCAGAGACCCAGTACTTC. Its translation: CASSFAEPETQYF.

The rearrangement uses TRBV6-5 and TRBJ1-5; D ambiguous. V lost 6 bases to trimming and J lost 0 bases, with 9 bases between them. Germline CDR1 and CDR2: MNHEY and SVGAGI. This CDR3 spans 14 amino acids. CDR3 region: CASSPENSNQPQHF. The CDR3 region has the DNA TGTGCCAGCAGCCCCGAGAATAGCAATCAGCCCCAGCATTTT.